This T cell receptor beta chain was captured in a study of graft-versus-host responses after intestinal transplantation. Study conclusions and caveats: Researchers found peak circulating GvH clone levels linked to early post-transplant HvG declines.

Clones were sequenced by immunoSEQ multiplex PCR, and TCRdb holds only the in-frame ones, with some missing. Seen here are about 17,000 clones, less than 50% observed once, and the top ten hold around 3.5%. This clone appeared a single time. The V and J ends lost 3 bases and 7 bases respectively, with 16 bases between them. This CDR3 has 15 amino acids. Germline CDR1 SGHKS, CDR2 YYEKEE (reference sequence). The plating included around 200,000 irradiated, violet-dye-labeled stimulator cells together with around 200,000 CFSE-labeled responder cells. The sequenced sample was alloreactive CD8+ T cells from a mixed lymphocyte reaction culture, obtained before intestinal transplant. Subset indicated: CFSE-low proliferating T cells sorted from approximately six-day pre-transplant mixed lymphocyte reaction (GvH or HvG direction). The sequence came from a human patient who received an intestinal transplant. This chain connects TRBV5-5 to TRBJ2-2; D perhaps matches TRBD2 (6 bases). CDR3 sequence reads: CASSSYSSAGGELFF. The CDR3 bases are TGTGCCAGCAGCTCGTATTCTAGCGCCGGCGGGGAGCTGTTTTTT.